This TCR beta chain was obtained from a study of tumor-infiltrating lymphocytes in primary liver carcinoma. This clonotype was found a few times. The junction shows a germline mismatch at one end, possibly a read error. Constant-region priming of approximately 500 ng total RNA yielded TCR beta cDNA. Modified slightly, ARM-PCR produced TCR beta libraries over three nested multiplex PCR rounds. Rounds one and two of PCR, each of roughly 10 cycles, were primed with TRBV1-TRBV30 forward primers and a C-beta reverse primer. TCRdb ran MiXCR on the multiplex PCR reads and lists one entry per CDR3 protein. In the table there are some 40,000 distinct CDR3 sequences, around 80% of which are singletons. Germline-derived CDR1 and CDR2 are SGHDT and YYEEEE. The length of the CDR3 is 13 residues. RNA and DNA were co-extracted from around 20-30 mg of unsorted bulk tissue.

This chain connects TRBV5-6 to TRBJ2-2; D perhaps matches TRBD2 (7 bases). This clonotype originated in a man in his forties with primary liver carcinoma and hepatitis B virus infection. The sample was tumor-adjacent normal liver tissue. The CDR3 is CASRERFTGGLLF. As DNA, the CDR3 is TGTGCCAGCAGGGAAAGGTTCACCGGGGGGCTGTTATTT. The full variable domain, rest sourced from reference TRBV5-6 and TRBJ2-2, is DAGVTQSPTHLIKTRGQQVTLRCSPKSGHDTVSWYQQALGQGPQFIFQYYEEEERQRGNFPDRFSGHQFPNYSSELNVNALLLGDSALYLCASRERFTGGLLFGEGSRLTVL.